This TCR beta chain was found in a study of blood T cell repertoires in COVID-19. Study in general: Some COVID-19 samples were acute and others convalescent; all came from the United States, Italy and Spain. Nucleic acid was either cDNA or gDNA, and it came from T cells, B-cell-depleted T cells, or PBMCs.

The authors' processing: Counts of nucleated cells, estimated from reference gene primer amplification, were obtained. Sequencing was performed with immunoSEQ multiplex PCR; in TCRdb, only in-frame clones are kept and a portion is missing. The V and J calls and clone size are taken from that table; D and trimming were inferred from the DNA. There are around 100,000 clones in the sample; more than 70% occur only once, and about 13% lies in the top ten. The CDR3 has 12 amino acids. Germline loops: CDR1 SGHRS, CDR2 YFSETQ. V was pared by 7 bases and J by 5 bases, with 10 bases between. This chain uses TRBV5-1 with TRBJ2-1; D perhaps matches TRBD2 (5 bases). The sequencing input was peripheral blood. The clonotype comes from a human donor in a cohort sampled during active COVID-19. CDR3 DNA sequence: TGCGCCAGCCGGGATTTTAACAATGAGCAGTTCTTC. This gives the protein CASRDFNNEQFF.